Listed below are T cell receptor beta chains from one sample, sequenced in a study of shared clonotypes between healthy human individuals. This table comes from immunoSEQ multiplex PCR, and its TCRdb copy is limited to in-frame clones, with some not included. The repertoire holds millions of clones, with around 96% as singletons. Sequenced material: naive CD8+ T cells sorted from blood. The receptors stem from a man younger than 35 in good health. The CDR3 runs from the conserved cysteine through the conserved F or W. D genes are given only for firm matches. Clone size is stated in some rows and not others, as once, few, many or a class when expanded.

cdr3_length d_call clone_size j_call v_call cdr3_nt cdr3_aa
14 TRBD1 - TRBJ2-7 TRBV6-5 TGTGCCAGCAGTCAGACAGGGGGCTCCTACGAGCAGTACTTC CASSQTGGSYEQYF
12 - - TRBJ1-1 TRBV7-9 TGTGCCAGCAGCCCAAGGCCCGGGAAAGCTTTCTTT CASSPRPGKAFF
11 - - TRBJ2-7 TRBV9 TGTGCCAGCAGCGCGGGAGACGAGCAGTACTTC CASSAGDEQYF
16 TRBD1 - TRBJ2-3 TRBV5-1 TGCGCCAGCAGCGTGGGACAGGGTCTAAGTTCTGATACGCAGTATTTT CASSVGQGLSSDTQYF
16 TRBD1 - TRBJ2-7 TRBV5-1 TGCGCCAGCAGCTTGGTTGGGACAGGGGATTCTGACGAGCAGTACTTC CASSLVGTGDSDEQYF
13 - - TRBJ1-1 TRBV4-1 TGCGCCAGCAGCCATGAGGGAGTCGCTGAAGCTTTCTTT CASSHEGVAEAFF
14 - - TRBJ2-5 TRBV7-2 TGTGCCAGCAGCTTAGACGTGTCAGAAGAGACCCAGTACTTC CASSLDVSEETQYF
12 - - TRBJ2-7 TRBV29-1 TGCAGCGTTGAAGATCGTACCTACGAGCAGTACTTC CSVEDRTYEQYF
14 - - TRBJ2-7 TRBV28 TGTGCCAGCAGTGGCCAGGGAGGATCCTACGAGCAGTACTTC CASSGQGGSYEQYF
14 - - TRBJ1-4 TRBV6-6 TGTGCCACCGGAGACGAGACGTGGGGTGAAAAACTGTTTTTT CATGDETWGEKLFF
14 - few TRBJ2-3 TRBV7-8 TGTGCCAGCAGCTTTCCCGGGGGCGCAGATACGCAGTATTTT CASSFPGGADTQYF
15 - - TRBJ1-2 TRBV5-8 TGTGCCAGCAGCTTGAGGAACAGTCGAGCCTATGGCTACACCTTC CASSLRNSRAYGYTF
16 - - TRBJ2-6 TRBV7-2 TGTGCCAGCAGCCAACGGGAACACTCTGTGGCCAACGTCCTGACTTTC CASSQREHSVANVLTF
14 TRBD2 - TRBJ2-7 TRBV2 TGTGCCAGCACGGGGAGGGAGGACTCCTACGAGCAGTACTTC CASTGREDSYEQYF
14 TRBD2 once TRBJ2-7 TRBV30 TGTTCCTGGGCGAGGGGAGGGCCTTCCTACGAGCAGTACTTC CSWARGGPSYEQYF
16 TRBD2 - TRBJ2-1 TRBV5-6 TGTGCCAGCAGCCTAGCGGGGACCCAAACCGACAATGAGCAGTTCTTC CASSLAGTQTDNEQFF
14 - - TRBJ2-5 TRBV18 TGTGCCAGCTCACCAGTACAGTCGAAAGAGACCCAGTACTTC CASSPVQSKETQYF
16 TRBD2 - TRBJ2-1 TRBV7-8 TGTGCCAGCAGCCATCGGACTAGCGGGGACTACAATGAGCAGTTCTTC CASSHRTSGDYNEQFF
14 - - TRBJ1-2 TRBV5-5 TGTGCCAGCAGCCTCAGGTTAGCTAACTATGGCTACACCTTC CASSLRLANYGYTF
16 - once TRBJ1-2 TRBV12-5 TGTGCTAGTGGTTTGGTACCTTTGGACAGCCTCTATGGCTACACCTTC CASGLVPLDSLYGYTF
14 - - TRBJ2-1 TRBV18 TGTGCCAGCTCACGAGCACAGGGTAGGAATGAGCAGTTCTTC CASSRAQGRNEQFF
12 - - TRBJ2-2 TRBV6-5 TGTGCCAGCAGGGCCGACACCGGGGAGCTGTTTTTT CASRADTGELFF
13 - - TRBJ1-5 TRBV27 TGTGCCACCCGACAGTTTGAGAATCAGCCCCAGCATTTT CATRQFENQPQHF
13 - - TRBJ2-3 TRBV2 TGTGCCAGCAGTGCCTGGTACACAGATACGCAGTATTTT CASSAWYTDTQYF
14 - few TRBJ1-4 TRBV6-6 TGTGCCAGCAGTCGAAATCTCGGGGATGAAAAACTGTTTTTT CASSRNLGDEKLFF
11 - - TRBJ2-1 TRBV10-2 TGCGCCAGCAGACCTTACAATGAGCAGTTCTTC CASRPYNEQFF
13 TRBD1 - TRBJ1-1 TRBV4-1 TGCGCCAGCAGCCAAGGACAGGGGGCCGAAGCTTTCTTT CASSQGQGAEAFF
13 - - TRBJ2-2 TRBV6-1 TGTGCCAGCACCGAGTGGAACACCGGGGAGCTGTTTTTT CASTEWNTGELFF
13 - - TRBJ1-1 TRBV6-5 TGTGCCAGCAGTTACTCCAACTTTGCGGGAGCTTTCTTT CASSYSNFAGAFF
12 - - TRBJ2-5 TRBV7-9 TGTGCCAGCAGCTTAGTCTTGGAGACCCAGTACTTC CASSLVLETQYF
13 - - TRBJ2-2 TRBV10-1 TGCGCCAGCAGTGTCTCGAACACCGGGGAGCTGTTTTTT CASSVSNTGELFF
13 - once TRBJ2-7 TRBV11-2 TGTGCCAGCAGCCCGCCCGACAGATACGAGCAGTACTTC CASSPPDRYEQYF
14 TRBD1 - TRBJ2-5 TRBV10-1 TGCGCCAGTTCGGACAGGGGAAATTGGGAGACCCAGTACTTC CASSDRGNWETQYF
13 - once TRBJ2-5 TRBV5-6 TGTGCCAGCACCCTGGACCCGGGGGAGACCCAGTACTTC CASTLDPGETQYF
15 TRBD1 - TRBJ2-7 TRBV4-3 TGCGCCAGCAGCCAAGCGTGGCAGGGGGATTATGAGCAGTACTTC CASSQAWQGDYEQYF
11 - - TRBJ1-1 TRBV28 TGTGCCAGCAGCGAAACGCTTGAAGCTTTCTTT CASSETLEAFF
13 - once TRBJ1-5 TRBV6-6 TGTGCCAGCAGACGGGACATTTATCAGCCCCAGCATTTT CASRRDIYQPQHF
18 TRBD2 - TRBJ2-5 TRBV4-3 TGCGCCAGCAGCCAAGAATCCCCCCCAACTAGCGGACTAGAGACCCAGTACTTC CASSQESPPTSGLETQYF
14 - - TRBJ2-2 TRBV5-4 TGTGCCAGCATTAGGAACCCGAACACCGGGGAGCTGTTTTTT CASIRNPNTGELFF
14 TRBD1 few TRBJ1-2 TRBV10-3 TGTGCCATCAGTGAAGGGACAGGGAACTATGGCTACACCTTC CAISEGTGNYGYTF
15 - - TRBJ1-5 TRBV6-1 TGTGCCAGCAGTGATCCCAGGGGAGGAAATCAGCCCCAGCATTTT CASSDPRGGNQPQHF
13 - - TRBJ2-1 TRBV19 TGTGCCAGTAGCAGGGGACCCTACAATGAGCAGTTCTTC CASSRGPYNEQFF
14 - - TRBJ2-1 TRBV18 TGTGCCAGCTCACCTCGACTAGAAGGCAATGAGCAGTTCTTC CASSPRLEGNEQFF
14 - - TRBJ1-1 TRBV13 TGTGCCAGCAGCTTAGGCCTAGGGAACACTGAAGCTTTCTTT CASSLGLGNTEAFF
13 - - TRBJ1-1 TRBV7-2 TGTGCCAGCAGCCCTGCCACATACACTGAAGCTTTCTTT CASSPATYTEAFF
14 TRBD1 - TRBJ2-5 TRBV5-6 TGTGCCAGCAGCACGGGGACAGGGGAAGAGACCCAGTACTTC CASSTGTGEETQYF
14 - - TRBJ2-7 TRBV2 TGTGCCAGCAGTGAAGGGTACATAGGCTACGAGCAGTACTTC CASSEGYIGYEQYF
16 - - TRBJ2-7 TRBV10-1 TGCGCCAGCAGTGAGTCGGTAGCAGGACTAAAGGACGAGCAGTACTTC CASSESVAGLKDEQYF
18 TRBD2 - TRBJ2-7 TRBV27 TGTGCCAGCAGTCCGGACACCTCGGGGACTAGCGGAACCTACGAGCAGTACTTC CASSPDTSGTSGTYEQYF
17 - - TRBJ1-5 TRBV19 TGTGCCAGTAGTTCCCCCTTGGACTATATTAGAGATCAGCCCCAGCATTTT CASSSPLDYIRDQPQHF
14 TRBD1 - TRBJ1-1 TRBV5-1 TGCGCCAGCAGCTTAGCAGGGGGCATAAGTGAAGCTTTCTTT CASSLAGGISEAFF
18 TRBD2 - TRBJ2-3 TRBV29-1 TGCAGCGTTGTTCTTGGGGGAAGGCGGGGGACCTACACAGATACGCAGTATTTT CSVVLGGRRGTYTDTQYF
13 - - TRBJ1-5 TRBV7-9 TGTGCCAGCAGCCTGGACACGAATCAGCCCCAGCATTTT CASSLDTNQPQHF
17 TRBD1 once TRBJ2-2 TRBV5-1 TGCGCCAGCAGCTTCCCACCGGGACAGGGGGCAACCGGGGAGCTGTTTTTT CASSFPPGQGATGELFF
15 TRBD2 - TRBJ2-7 TRBV2 TGTGCCAGCAGCGATACTAGCGGGGGGGTTTACGAGCAGTACTTC CASSDTSGGVYEQYF
16 - once TRBJ2-3 TRBV27 TGTGCCAGCAGTTTAGGCCCTAGCAGTAGCACAGATACGCAGTATTTT CASSLGPSSSTDTQYF
16 - - TRBJ2-7 TRBV28 TGTGCCAGCAGTGGTGACGGGAACCTTAATTTCTACGAGCAGTACTTC CASSGDGNLNFYEQYF
16 TRBD2 - TRBJ2-1 TRBV7-6 TGTGCCAGCACCCCATTCCCTAGCGGGGGGGCGGGGGAGCAGTTCTTC CASTPFPSGGAGEQFF
16 TRBD2 - TRBJ2-3 TRBV18 TGTGCCAGCTCAACCGGGACTAGCGGGAGAGCAGATACGCAGTATTTT CASSTGTSGRADTQYF
15 - - TRBJ2-3 TRBV27 TGTGCCAGCAGTTTATTGCTGGGACCCACAGATACGCAGTATTTT CASSLLLGPTDTQYF